Listed here are 8 T cell receptor beta chains from one sample, sequenced in a study of blood T cell repertoires in COVID-19. Profiling relied on immunoSEQ multiplex PCR, and the TCRdb table lists in-frame clones only, not all of them. The sample records more than 150,000 clones, around 82% being singletons. The material sequenced was PBMCs or T cells enriched from blood (not recorded which). The receptor set was obtained from a man aged 35 to 55 who had recovered from COVID-19.

The gene calls are TRBV19 and TRBJ1-3, with 8 bases matching TRBD1. Germline trimming cut 1 base from V and 4 bases from J; bases unmatched to any gene: 3. There are 15 residues in the CDR3. Germline loops: CDR1 LNHDA, CDR2 SQIVND (reference sequence). Here the CDR3 DNA reads TGTGCCAGTAGTATAGTAGGACAGGGCGGAAACACCATATATTTT. Translated: CASSIVGQGGNTIYF. The complete variable domain, with remaining parts taken from reference TRBV19 and TRBJ1-3, reads DGGITQSPKYLFRKEGQNVTLSCEQNLNHDAMYWYRQDPGQGLRLIYYSQIVNDFQKGDIAEGYSVSREKKESFPLTVTSAQKNPTAFYLCASSIVGQGGNTIYFGEGSWLTVV.

The rearrangement joins TRBV7-8 to TRBJ2-7, with 7 bases that match TRBD1. The CDR3 extends over 11 amino acids. Germline V gene sequence: CDR1 SGHVS, CDR2 FQNEAQ. The V segment lost 5 bases and the J segment 6 bases; nucleotides outside the gene matches: 1. CDR3 DNA sequence: TGTGCCAGCAGCCGGACAGGCGAGCAGTACGTC. It is translated as CASSRTGEQYV.

The chain couples TRBV9 to TRBJ2-5; 7 bases fit TRBD2. The CDR3 covers 15 residues. Germline V gene sequence: CDR1 SGDLS, CDR2 YYNGEE. Trimming at V came to 3 bases and at J to 1 base, leaving 6 bases not matched to a gene. The CDR3 sequence is CASSGATSPQETQYF. The CDR3, as DNA: TGTGCCAGCAGCGGGGCGACTAGCCCCCAAGAGACCCAGTACTTC.

In this sample, this clone turned up a few times. The chain combines TRBV5-4 with TRBJ2-5; 11 bases are shared with TRBD2. Germline V gene lookup returns CDR1 SGHNT and CDR2 YYREEE (reference sequence). This CDR3 is 18 amino acids long. V gave up 3 bases and J gave up 6 bases; unmatched junction bases: 16. The CDR3 protein is CASSWGGATSGRGKTQYF. The DNA of the CDR3 is TGTGCCAGCAGCTGGGGGGGGGCCACTAGCGGGAGAGGAAAGACCCAGTACTTC.

This sequence joins TRBV7-9 and TRBJ1-5; 7 positions agree with TRBD1. Unmatched junction bases numbered 9, after V lost 4 bases and J lost 6 bases. Germline CDR1 reads SEHNR; CDR2 reads FQNEAQ (reference sequence). The CDR3 is made up of 15 amino acids. This CDR3 is CASSYTTGPRQPQHF. The CDR3 DNA follows: TGTGCCAGCAGCTATACGACAGGGCCGCGTCAGCCCCAGCATTTT.

The chain employs TRBV29-1 and TRBJ1-2; TRBD1 matches at 8 bases. V was pared by 6 bases and J by 3 bases, with 3 bases of the junction left unmatched. From germline, CDR1 is SQVTM and CDR2 ANQGSEA. The length of the CDR3 is 12 residues. The CDR3 nucleotides read TGCAGCGTCGCAGGGGGCGACTATGGCTACACCTTC. Its translation: CSVAGGDYGYTF.

V gene TRBV21-1 combines with J gene TRBJ1-1. TRBV21-1 is termed a pseudogene. The CDR3 has 13 amino acids. The CDR3 loop reads CASSLSKRTEAFF. DNA for the CDR3: TGTGCCAGCAGCCTGAGTAAGCGCACTGAAGCTTTCTTT.

The rearrangement joins TRBV28 to TRBJ1-1; D remains ambiguous. CDR3 length: 15 residues. V gave up 5 bases and J gave up 6 bases, with 19 bases separating them. Germline V gene sequence: CDR1 MDHEN, CDR2 SYDVKM. DNA of the CDR3: TGTGCCAGCAGTGCCCCCGGGTTTCGAATGGCTGAAGCTTTCTTT. This translates into CASSAPGFRMAEAFF.